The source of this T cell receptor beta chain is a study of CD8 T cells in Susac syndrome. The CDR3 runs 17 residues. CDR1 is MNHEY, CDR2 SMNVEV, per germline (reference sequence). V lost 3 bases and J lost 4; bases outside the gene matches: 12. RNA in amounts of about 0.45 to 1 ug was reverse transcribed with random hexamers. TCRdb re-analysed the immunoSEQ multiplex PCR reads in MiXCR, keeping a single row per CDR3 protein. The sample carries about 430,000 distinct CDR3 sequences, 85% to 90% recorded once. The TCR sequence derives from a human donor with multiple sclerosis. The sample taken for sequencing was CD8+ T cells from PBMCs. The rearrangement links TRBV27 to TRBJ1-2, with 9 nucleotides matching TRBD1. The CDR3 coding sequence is TGTGCCAGCAGTTTCTCCGGACAGGGGACGGTTGGCTATGGCTACACCTTC. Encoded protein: CASSFSGQGTVGYGYTF.